This TCR beta chain was documented in a study of blood T cell repertoires in COVID-19. Study details: Some COVID-19 samples were acute and others convalescent; all came from the United States, Italy and Spain. PBMCs, B-cell-depleted T cells, or T cells were the source of the cDNA or gDNA that made up the material.

Authors' methods: For nucleated cells, counts were estimated from reference gene primer amplification. Some clones are missing from TCRdb's copy, which holds only in-frame ones; the method was immunoSEQ multiplex PCR. V and J calls and clone size are as listed in that table; D and trimming were resolved from the DNA. Here the sample spans around 95,000 clones, about 84% being singletons. This CDR3 has 14 amino acids. The germline CDR1 and CDR2 sequences are MGHRA and YSYEKL. With V trimmed by 5 bases and J by 4 bases, 7 bases remained unmatched. The V gene is TRBV4-1, the J gene TRBJ1-2, with 7 positions matching TRBD1. What was sequenced was peripheral blood. This TCR came from a woman older than 75 with acute or convalescent COVID-19. The CDR3 region has the DNA TGCGCCAGCAGCTCTCCGGGACAGCTCTATGGCTACACCTTC. Residues: CASSSPGQLYGYTF.